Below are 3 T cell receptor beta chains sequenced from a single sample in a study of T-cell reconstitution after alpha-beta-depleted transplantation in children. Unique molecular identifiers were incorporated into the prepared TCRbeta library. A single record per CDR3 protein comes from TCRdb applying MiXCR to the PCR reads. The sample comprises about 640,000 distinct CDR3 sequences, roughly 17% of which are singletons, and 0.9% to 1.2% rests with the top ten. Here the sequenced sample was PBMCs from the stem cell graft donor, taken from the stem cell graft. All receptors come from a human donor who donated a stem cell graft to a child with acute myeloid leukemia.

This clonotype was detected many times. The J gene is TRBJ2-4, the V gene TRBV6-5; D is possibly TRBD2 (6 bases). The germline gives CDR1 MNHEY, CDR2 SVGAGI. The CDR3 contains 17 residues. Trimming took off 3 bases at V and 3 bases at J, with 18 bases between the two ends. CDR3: CASSYSDPGGGKNIQYF. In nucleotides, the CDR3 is TGTGCCAGCAGTTATTCCGACCCCGGGGGTGGCAAAAACATTCAGTACTTC.

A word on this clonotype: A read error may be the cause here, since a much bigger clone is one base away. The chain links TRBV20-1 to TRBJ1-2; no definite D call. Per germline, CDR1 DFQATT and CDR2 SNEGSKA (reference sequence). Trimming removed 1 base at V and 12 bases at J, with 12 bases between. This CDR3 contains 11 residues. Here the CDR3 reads CSARVGMRDTF. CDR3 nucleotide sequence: TGCAGTGCTAGAGTGGGAATGAGAGACACCTTC.

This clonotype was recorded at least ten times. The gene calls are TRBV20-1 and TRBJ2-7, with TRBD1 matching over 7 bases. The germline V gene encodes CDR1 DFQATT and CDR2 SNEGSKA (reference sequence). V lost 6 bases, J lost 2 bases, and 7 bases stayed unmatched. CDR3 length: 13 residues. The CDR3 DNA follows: TGCAGTGCGGCCGACAGGGCGGCCTACGAGCAGTACTTC. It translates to CSAADRAAYEQYF.